This T cell receptor beta chain emerged from a study of cytomegalovirus exposure and HLA in healthy donors. Study context: Inside one of the first data releases sat roughly 80 million unique TCRs taken from HLA-typed donors.

CDR1 MNHEY and CDR2 SVGAGI come from the germline V gene. V shed 6 bases, J shed 4 bases, and the junction held 2 bases outside the gene matches. This CDR3 is built from 13 residues. Both 60 Vbeta primers and 13 Jbeta primers went into the PCR. Produced via immunoSEQ multiplex PCR; TCRdb's table is partial and in-frame only. The sample lists 200,000 or so clones; about 82% were seen once. This receptor was identified in a man aged 25-40 years in good health and CMV-seronegative. V is TRBV6-5 and J is TRBJ2-7; 11 positions match TRBD2. Sequences were obtained from PBMCs. The CDR3 DNA follows: TGTGCCAGCAGAGGGACTAGCGGATACGAGCAGTACTTC. Amino acids: CASRGTSGYEQYF.